This T cell receptor beta chain was obtained from a study of CXCR3-negative and CXCR3-positive naive CD8 T cells. TRB cDNA was prepared as libraries by UMI-labeled 5' RACE. TCRdb derives one entry per CDR3 protein from the 5' RACE reads, leaving out DNA. This sample carries 150,000 or so distinct CDR3 sequences, with nearly 0.5% going to the ten biggest clones. Germline assignment: CDR1 MNHEY and CDR2 SVGAGI. The CDR3 sequence is 15 residues long. Notes on this clonotype: What it binds is unknown.

Findings and caveats of the study: When CXCR3-positive naive cells were set against CXCR3-negative naive cells, the former had more hydrophobic TRB CDR3s. TRB CDR3 properties indicated TCR strength, while surface CD5 was similar across naive subsets.

This clonotype was sampled from a human donor in good health. Some clones in this sample may be carry-over from other donors' samples. The sample consisted of naive CXCR3- CD8+ T cells from blood. Subset meaning: CD45RO-CCR7+CD27+CD95- naive CD8+ T cells lacking CXCR3 (TNR3-). The genes are TRBV6-5 and TRBJ2-7. This CDR3 reads CASSYSAGSTYEQYF.